Presented here are 10 T cell receptor beta chains from one specimen sequenced in a study of blood T cell repertoires in COVID-19. Data came from immunoSEQ multiplex PCR; TCRdb stores just in-frame clones and leaves some out. The sample has hundreds of thousands of clones; more than 70% are singletons. The sample consisted of peripheral blood. The receptors were gathered from a woman in her twenties or thirties with COVID-19, enrolled during active disease.

The chain recombines TRBV7-6 with TRBJ1-4; D may be TRBD1 (6 bases). The V gene lost 3 bases and the J gene lost 8 bases, with 16 bases spanning the gap. Germline CDR1 reads SGHVS; CDR2 reads FNYEAQ. This CDR3 is 15 amino acids long. CDR3 DNA sequence: TGTGCCAGCAGCTTCTCAGGGGAAGTAACGGAAAAACTGTTTTTT. Its protein product is CASSFSGEVTEKLFF.

This chain links TRBV30 with TRBJ1-2; TRBD1 matches at 10 bases. The germline gives CDR1 GTSNPN, CDR2 SVGIG (reference sequence). V was clipped by 2 bases and J by 6 bases; unmatched bases: 12. The CDR3 spans 16 residues. This CDR3 is CAWSPGWGQGSHGYTF. Here the CDR3 DNA reads TGTGCCTGGAGTCCAGGCTGGGGACAGGGGTCCCATGGCTACACCTTC.

This chain uses TRBV5-1 with TRBJ2-4; 10 bases are shared with TRBD2. J was trimmed by 6 bases and V by 0 bases; bases with no gene match: 3. CDR1 SGHRS and CDR2 YFSETQ come from the germline V gene. This CDR3 region has 15 residues. CDR3 DNA sequence: TGCGCCAGCAGCTTGGAATTAGCGGGAGGAAACATTCAGTACTTC. This sequence encodes CASSLELAGGNIQYF.

The chain carries TRBV12-3 or TRBV12-4 and TRBJ2-1, with D tentatively TRBD2 (5 bases). The germline V and J ends were trimmed by 6 bases and 14 bases, with 17 bases remaining between them. The CDR3 spans 12 residues. In DNA, the CDR3 is TGTGCCAGCAGCCGGACTGACCGGTTCGAGTTCTTC. Encoded protein: CASSRTDRFEFF.

The chain employs TRBV12-3 or TRBV12-4 and TRBJ2-5; D is perhaps TRBD2 (5 bases). The CDR3 has 12 amino acids. V dropped 6 bases and J dropped 5 bases, with 10 bases sitting between them. The CDR3 nucleotides are TGTGCCAGCAGCTCGGGAAGGGAGACCCAGTACTTC. It encodes CASSSGRETQYF.

The chain has TRBV13 and TRBJ2-5, with 11 positions matching TRBD1. This CDR3 is 16 amino acids long. J was trimmed by 4 bases and V by 1 base; bases with no gene match: 5. CDR1 and CDR2 (germline): PRHDT, FYEKMQ (reference sequence). This chain's CDR3 is CASSLVGTGGRETQYF. Here the CDR3 DNA reads TGTGCCAGCAGCTTAGTAGGGACAGGGGGGCGAGAGACCCAGTACTTC.

The chain couples TRBV29-1 to TRBJ1-2, with D possibly matching TRBD1 (5 bases). The CDR3 covers 13 residues. The germline V and J ends were trimmed by 1 base and 4 bases, with 10 bases remaining between them. Germline V lookup: CDR1 SQVTM, CDR2 ANQGSEA. This CDR3 is CSVEGGAIYGYTF. CDR3 DNA: TGCAGCGTTGAAGGTGGGGCAATCTATGGCTACACCTTC. The whole variable domain, filled in from reference TRBV29-1 and TRBJ1-2, reads SAVISQKPSRDICQRGTSLTIQCQVDSQVTMMFWYRQQPGQSLTLIATANQGSEATYESGFVIDKFPISRPNLTFSTLTVSNMSPEDSSIYLCSVEGGAIYGYTFGSGTRLTVV.

This chain's CDR3 is CASSFQDTRYGYTF. The CDR3 DNA sequence: TGTGCCAGTAGTTTTCAAGACACCCGCTATGGCTACACCTTC. This chain joins TRBV19 and TRBJ1-2; D gene unclear. The CDR3 consists of 14 residues. The ends were cut back, 5 bases at V and 4 bases at J, with 14 bases in the middle. CDR1 LNHDA and CDR2 SQIVND come from the germline V gene (reference sequence).

V is TRBV6-6 and J is TRBJ1-1; D remains ambiguous. The V end lost 6 bases, the J end lost 6 bases, and 17 bases lay between the germline ends. CDR1 and CDR2 (germline): MNHNY, SVGAGI (reference sequence). The length of the CDR3 is 14 residues. CDR3 sequence reads: CASRETSPRAEAFF. As DNA, the CDR3 is TGTGCCAGCAGAGAGACGTCCCCACGGGCTGAAGCTTTCTTT.

The table lists this clone with a count of one. V and J are TRBV5-6 and TRBJ2-2; D is uncertain. Germline CDR1 SGHDT, CDR2 YYEEEE. Deletions cut 4 bases from V and 3 bases from J, with 10 bases between. CDR3 length equals 14 residues. The CDR3 region is CASSPDQDTGELFF. CDR3 coding DNA: TGTGCCAGCAGCCCAGACCAGGACACCGGGGAGCTGTTTTTT.